The source of this T cell receptor beta chain is a study of OX40 agonist ivuxolimab in advanced cancers. Background on the study: Intravenous ivuxolimab was administered to patients every 2 weeks at 0.01 to 10 mg/kg. Points from the study as a whole: Expanded clones tended on average to be more numerous among CD8+ T cells than CD4+.

This clone was seen a few times. Its antigen is as yet unknown. The assay was immunoSEQ multiplex PCR, and TCRdb's table has in-frame clones only and misses some. The sample holds about 35,000 clones, 84% seen once. Germline-derived CDR1 and CDR2 are LGHNT and FRNRAP. Trimming removed 1 base at V and 4 bases at J, with 19 bases between. CDR3 length: 17 amino acids. The receptor comes from an adult with an advanced solid tumor such as melanoma, head and neck, liver or kidney cancer. The gene calls are TRBV12-5 and TRBJ1-2; D is unclear. The source material was CD4+ or CD8+ T cells sorted from blood, sampled in a trial of the OX40 agonist ivuxolimab. The CDR3, as DNA: TGTGCTAGTGGTTTGGATCAAATCGCTACTCGTGCCTATGGCTACACCTTC. Protein sequence: CASGLDQIATRAYGYTF.